A single sample is the source of the 5 T cell receptor beta chains below, sequenced in a study of blood T cells in healthy people across ages. A second PCR, run for roughly 7 to 11 cycles, used a sample-barcoded 5' primer plus a J-beta primer mix. TCRdb fed the 5' RACE reads into MiXCR, producing one record per CDR3 protein. The sample holds roughly 1.5 million distinct CDR3 sequences, approximately 42% seen once. The sample was blood. Receptors originate from a woman aged 18-29 years in good health.

This sequence joins TRBV6-5 and TRBJ2-1; D is possibly TRBD1 or TRBD2 (6 bases each). Germline values: CDR1 MNHEY, CDR2 SVGAGI. Deletions cut 6 bases from V and 5 bases from J, with 14 bases between. The CDR3 covers 14 residues. The CDR3: CASRNVGGNNEQFF. The CDR3 coding sequence is TGTGCCAGCAGAAACGTAGGGGGGAACAATGAGCAGTTCTTC.

The V and J genes are TRBV7-2 and TRBJ1-4; possible D gene TRBD1, 6 bases. CDR1 and CDR2 from the germline V gene are SGHTA and FQGNSA. Trimming took 8 bases from V and 0 from J, leaving 10 bases between them. CDR3 length equals 14 residues. CDR3 in amino acids: CASAGAATNEKLFF. The DNA for the CDR3 is TGTGCCAGCGCGGGGGCTGCAACTAATGAAAAACTGTTTTTT.

This clonotype has just a few counts. V is TRBV2 and J is TRBJ2-3; D might be TRBD2 (5 bases). The CDR3 is 13 residues long. Germline loops: CDR1 SNHLY, CDR2 FYNNEI. With 6 bases removed from V and 5 bases from J, the gap between germline ends came to 12 bases. The CDR3 loop is CASRAGIVDTQYF. The CDR3 DNA reads TGTGCCAGCAGGGCCGGGATTGTAGATACGCAGTATTTT.

A few counts support this clonotype. The V gene is TRBV29-1, the J gene TRBJ2-7; 7 bases line up with TRBD1. The CDR3 has 15 amino acids. CDR1 is SQVTM and CDR2 is ANQGSEA in the germline V gene. Trimming cost V 0 bases and J 2 bases; bases outside gene matches: 7. The CDR3 nucleotides are TGCAGCGTTGAAGATCCAATGGGACAGCCCTACGAGCAGTACTTC. It codes for CSVEDPMGQPYEQYF.

The rearrangement uses TRBV30 and TRBJ2-3; 11 bases map to TRBD2. CDR3 length: 15 residues. Germline trimming cut 1 base from V and 3 bases from J; bases unmatched to any gene: 3. The germline V gene has CDR1 GTSNPN and CDR2 SVGIG (reference sequence). DNA for the CDR3: TGTGCCTGGAGTGAGGGGACTAGCGGAACAGATACGCAGTATTTT. It translates to CAWSEGTSGTDTQYF.